A selection of T cell receptor beta chains follows, all from one sample in a study of blood T cells in healthy people across ages. Via MiXCR, TCRdb re-called the 5' RACE reads, giving one row per CDR3 protein. The table has hundreds of thousands of distinct CDR3 sequences, around 20% seen once. The sample comprised blood. The receptor source for this set is a man between 65 and 85 years old in good health. Each CDR3 is given with its conserved first and last residue. Each record gives: D gene, J gene, clone size, V gene, CDR3 protein, CDR3 DNA. A D gene is named only where the DNA matches it firmly. For some rows the clone size is stated as once, few or many, or as a class when expanded; others skip it.

D gene: TRBD1
J gene: TRBJ1-1
clone size: many
V gene: TRBV7-9
CDR3 protein: CASSLSTGETEAFF
CDR3 DNA: TGTGCCAGCAGCTTAAGTACAGGGGAAACTGAAGCTTTCTTT

D gene: .
J gene: TRBJ1-6
clone size: few
V gene: TRBV5-6
CDR3 protein: CASIFWASAYNSPLHF
CDR3 DNA: TGTGCCAGCATCTTCTGGGCAAGCGCCTATAATTCACCCCTCCACTTT

D gene: .
J gene: TRBJ1-2
clone size: .
V gene: TRBV28
CDR3 protein: CASGRDYGYTF
CDR3 DNA: TGTGCCAGCGGCCGGGACTATGGCTACACCTTC

D gene: .
J gene: TRBJ2-2
clone size: .
V gene: TRBV6-5
CDR3 protein: CASSYSRAGAPSGELFF
CDR3 DNA: TGTGCCAGCAGTTACTCCAGAGCAGGGGCTCCATCCGGGGAGCTGTTTTTT

D gene: TRBD2
J gene: TRBJ2-7
clone size: .
V gene: TRBV25-1
CDR3 protein: CASSERLAGMGEQYF
CDR3 DNA: TGTGCCAGCAGTGAACGGCTAGCGGGAATGGGCGAGCAGTACTTC

D gene: TRBD2
J gene: TRBJ2-1
clone size: .
V gene: TRBV27
CDR3 protein: CASSLLGGSSGNEQFF
CDR3 DNA: TGTGCCAGCAGTTTATTGGGCGGGAGCTCGGGGAATGAGCAGTTCTTC

D gene: .
J gene: TRBJ2-2
clone size: .
V gene: TRBV10-3
CDR3 protein: CAISWDFPPGTGELFF
CDR3 DNA: TGTGCCATCAGCTGGGACTTCCCACCGGGTACCGGGGAGCTGTTTTTT

D gene: TRBD1
J gene: TRBJ2-1
clone size: .
V gene: TRBV5-1
CDR3 protein: CASSSWPGQGGNEQFF
CDR3 DNA: TGCGCCAGCAGTTCCTGGCCGGGACAGGGGGGGAATGAGCAGTTCTTC

D gene: TRBD2
J gene: TRBJ2-1
clone size: many
V gene: TRBV3-1
CDR3 protein: CASSPQVTSGPNEQFF
CDR3 DNA: TGTGCCAGCAGCCCCCAAGTCACTAGCGGACCCAATGAGCAGTTCTTC

D gene: .
J gene: TRBJ1-3
clone size: .
V gene: TRBV12-3/TRBV12-4
CDR3 protein: CASSSNPETKGNTIYF
CDR3 DNA: TGTGCCAGCAGTTCCAACCCCGAGACAAAGGGAAACACCATATATTTT

D gene: TRBD1
J gene: TRBJ2-1
clone size: .
V gene: TRBV6-4
CDR3 protein: CASSISQTGNNGQFF
CDR3 DNA: TGTGCCAGCAGTATTTCGCAGACAGGGAACAATGGGCAGTTCTTC

D gene: .
J gene: TRBJ2-5
clone size: .
V gene: TRBV5-1
CDR3 protein: CASSPDRQTQYF
CDR3 DNA: TGCGCCAGCAGCCCGGACAGACAGACCCAGTACTTC

D gene: TRBD2
J gene: TRBJ2-3
clone size: .
V gene: TRBV7-8
CDR3 protein: CASSVSASGSTDTQYF
CDR3 DNA: TGTGCCAGCAGCGTCTCGGCTAGCGGGAGCACAGATACGCAGTATTTT

D gene: .
J gene: TRBJ2-1
clone size: .
V gene: TRBV12-3/TRBV12-4
CDR3 protein: CASSLVVVGASEQFF
CDR3 DNA: TGTGCCAGCAGTCTAGTAGTCGTTGGGGCCAGTGAGCAGTTCTTC

D gene: TRBD1
J gene: TRBJ2-7
clone size: few
V gene: TRBV10-3
CDR3 protein: CATRDREVNEQYF
CDR3 DNA: TGTGCCACCCGGGACAGGGAGGTTAACGAGCAGTACTTC

D gene: .
J gene: TRBJ2-7
clone size: .
V gene: TRBV6-2/TRBV6-3
CDR3 protein: CASSYPGTGKWERYF
CDR3 DNA: TGTGCCAGCAGTTACCCTGGGACTGGAAAGTGGGAGCGGTACTTC

D gene: .
J gene: TRBJ1-2
clone size: few
V gene: TRBV4-1
CDR3 protein: CASSQVSGYGYTF
CDR3 DNA: TGCGCCAGCAGCCAAGTGTCAGGCTATGGCTACACCTTC

D gene: .
J gene: TRBJ2-1
clone size: .
V gene: TRBV14
CDR3 protein: CASSQKVPNEQFF
CDR3 DNA: TGTGCCAGCAGCCAAAAAGTCCCCAATGAGCAGTTCTTC

D gene: .
J gene: TRBJ2-1
clone size: .
V gene: TRBV12-5
CDR3 protein: CASGLVAGDEQFF
CDR3 DNA: TGTGCTAGTGGTTTGGTAGCCGGCGATGAGCAGTTCTTC

D gene: .
J gene: TRBJ2-2
clone size: many
V gene: TRBV7-6
CDR3 protein: CASSFYSNTGELFF
CDR3 DNA: TGTGCCAGCAGCTTTTATTCGAACACCGGGGAGCTGTTTTTT

D gene: .
J gene: TRBJ2-7
clone size: .
V gene: TRBV20-1
CDR3 protein: CSAAPPGHEYEQYF
CDR3 DNA: TGCAGTGCTGCTCCCCCTGGACATGAGTACGAGCAGTACTTC

D gene: .
J gene: TRBJ2-2
clone size: .
V gene: TRBV6-2/TRBV6-3
CDR3 protein: CASFKGEAGDTDGELFF
CDR3 DNA: TGCGCCAGCTTCAAGGGTGAGGCAGGGGACACGGACGGGGAGCTGTTTTTT

D gene: TRBD1
J gene: TRBJ2-5
clone size: few
V gene: TRBV7-9
CDR3 protein: CASSSRQGDLETQYF
CDR3 DNA: TGTGCCAGCAGCTCCAGACAGGGCGACCTAGAGACCCAGTACTTC

D gene: .
J gene: TRBJ2-1
clone size: many
V gene: TRBV29-1
CDR3 protein: CSVEDLPQGSGAEQFF
CDR3 DNA: TGCAGCGTTGAAGATCTTCCCCAGGGGTCTGGTGCTGAGCAGTTCTTC

D gene: TRBD1
J gene: TRBJ2-2
clone size: .
V gene: TRBV4-3
CDR3 protein: CASSPDRDQLFF
CDR3 DNA: TGCGCCAGCAGCCCTGACAGGGATCAACTGTTTTTT

D gene: .
J gene: TRBJ2-2
clone size: few
V gene: TRBV5-6
CDR3 protein: CASSLGLILNTGELFF
CDR3 DNA: TGTGCCAGCAGCTTAGGACTGATACTGAACACCGGGGAGCTGTTTTTT

D gene: .
J gene: TRBJ2-7
clone size: .
V gene: TRBV9
CDR3 protein: CASSVGQGGNSYEQYF
CDR3 DNA: TGTGCCAGCAGCGTAGGACAGGGAGGCAACTCCTACGAGCAGTACTTC

D gene: .
J gene: TRBJ1-2
clone size: .
V gene: TRBV6-5
CDR3 protein: CASSYEARAGYTF
CDR3 DNA: TGTGCCAGCAGTTACGAGGCCAGAGCGGGCTACACCTTC

D gene: .
J gene: TRBJ2-2
clone size: .
V gene: TRBV20-1
CDR3 protein: CSAREDGELFF
CDR3 DNA: TGCAGTGCTAGGGAAGACGGGGAGCTGTTTTTT

D gene: .
J gene: TRBJ2-6
clone size: few
V gene: TRBV7-6
CDR3 protein: CASSLGGEGSGANVLTF
CDR3 DNA: TGTGCCAGCAGCTTAGGAGGCGAGGGTTCAGGGGCCAACGTCCTGACTTTC

D gene: .
J gene: TRBJ2-7
clone size: few
V gene: TRBV6-6
CDR3 protein: CASSYSYEGGYEQYF
CDR3 DNA: TGTGCCAGCAGTTACTCTTATGAAGGGGGCTACGAGCAGTACTTC

D gene: .
J gene: TRBJ2-4
clone size: few
V gene: TRBV10-3
CDR3 protein: CAISEEGVAKNTQYF
CDR3 DNA: TGTGCCATCAGTGAGGAGGGGGTGGCCAAAAACACTCAGTACTTC

D gene: TRBD1
J gene: TRBJ2-3
clone size: .
V gene: TRBV29-1
CDR3 protein: CSVESGGTDTQYF
CDR3 DNA: TGCAGCGTGGAATCAGGGGGTACAGATACGCAGTATTTT

D gene: .
J gene: TRBJ2-5
clone size: .
V gene: TRBV7-9
CDR3 protein: CASSHADETQYF
CDR3 DNA: TGTGCCAGCAGCCATGCGGACGAGACCCAGTACTTC

D gene: .
J gene: TRBJ2-1
clone size: .
V gene: TRBV6-5
CDR3 protein: CASSYSTGEQFF
CDR3 DNA: TGTGCCAGCAGTTACTCTACGGGTGAGCAGTTCTTC

D gene: .
J gene: TRBJ1-3
clone size: few
V gene: TRBV6-5
CDR3 protein: CASRPRGAGNTIYF
CDR3 DNA: TGTGCCAGCAGGCCCCGGGGTGCCGGAAACACCATATATTTT

D gene: TRBD2
J gene: TRBJ2-1
clone size: .
V gene: TRBV6-2/TRBV6-3
CDR3 protein: CANRPPGLGVNEQFF
CDR3 DNA: TGTGCCAACAGACCACCGGGACTAGGTGTGAATGAGCAGTTCTTC

D gene: .
J gene: TRBJ1-1
clone size: few
V gene: TRBV5-6
CDR3 protein: CASSLGSDTEAFF
CDR3 DNA: TGTGCCAGCAGCCTCGGAAGTGACACTGAAGCTTTCTTT

D gene: .
J gene: TRBJ2-7
clone size: few
V gene: TRBV20-1
CDR3 protein: CSAPLDIHEQYF
CDR3 DNA: TGCAGTGCTCCTTTGGACATCCACGAGCAGTACTTC

D gene: .
J gene: TRBJ2-5
clone size: .
V gene: TRBV12-3/TRBV12-4
CDR3 protein: CASSLMSGSETQYF
CDR3 DNA: TGTGCCAGCAGTTTAATGTCGGGGTCGGAGACCCAGTACTTC

D gene: .
J gene: TRBJ2-7
clone size: .
V gene: TRBV18
CDR3 protein: CSSSPEGHYEQYF
CDR3 DNA: TGTTCCAGCTCACCGGAAGGACACTACGAGCAGTACTTC

D gene: TRBD1
J gene: TRBJ1-4
clone size: .
V gene: TRBV4-3
CDR3 protein: CASSQSGADRVVRQGEKLFF
CDR3 DNA: TGCGCCAGCAGCCAAAGTGGGGCGGACAGGGTAGTTCGGCAAGGTGAAAAACTGTTTTTT

D gene: TRBD2
J gene: TRBJ2-3
clone size: many
V gene: TRBV20-1
CDR3 protein: CSARRTSGSSDTQYF
CDR3 DNA: TGCAGTGCTAGACGGACTAGCGGGAGCTCAGATACGCAGTATTTT